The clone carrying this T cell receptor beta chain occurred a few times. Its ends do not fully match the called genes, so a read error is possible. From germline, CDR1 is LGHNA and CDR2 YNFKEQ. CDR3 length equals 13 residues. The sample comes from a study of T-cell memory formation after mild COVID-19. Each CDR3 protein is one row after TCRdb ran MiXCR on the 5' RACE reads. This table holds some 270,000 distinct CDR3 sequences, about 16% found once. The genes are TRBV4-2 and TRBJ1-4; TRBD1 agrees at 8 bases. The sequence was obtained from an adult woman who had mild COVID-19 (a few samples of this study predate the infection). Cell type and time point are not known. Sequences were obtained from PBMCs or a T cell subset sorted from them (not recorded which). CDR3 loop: CASSQDRGTGFSF. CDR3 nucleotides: TGTGCCAGCAGCCAAGATAGGGGGACAGGATTTTCTTTT.